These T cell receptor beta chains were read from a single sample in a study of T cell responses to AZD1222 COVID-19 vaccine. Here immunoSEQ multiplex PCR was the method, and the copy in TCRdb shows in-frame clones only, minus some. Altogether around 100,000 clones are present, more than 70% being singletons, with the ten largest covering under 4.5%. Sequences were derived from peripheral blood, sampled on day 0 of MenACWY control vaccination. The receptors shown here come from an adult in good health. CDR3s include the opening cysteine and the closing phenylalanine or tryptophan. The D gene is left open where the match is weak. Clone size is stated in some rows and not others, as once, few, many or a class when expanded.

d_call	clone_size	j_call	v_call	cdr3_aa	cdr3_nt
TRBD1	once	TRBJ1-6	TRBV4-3	CASSQVPPGGQGVSPLHF	TGCGCCAGCAGCCAAGTCCCCCCCGGAGGACAGGGTGTATCACCCCTCCACTTT
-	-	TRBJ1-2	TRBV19	CASSIEATGGQVYGYTF	TGTGCCAGTAGTATCGAGGCCACGGGAGGACAAGTCTATGGCTACACCTTC
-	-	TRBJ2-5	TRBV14	CASSQYGGSQETQYF	TGTGCCAGCAGCCAATACGGGGGTTCACAAGAGACCCAGTACTTC
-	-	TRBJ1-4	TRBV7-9	CASSFALSGGLTNEKLFF	TGTGCCAGCAGCTTTGCCCTCTCCGGGGGTCTAACTAATGAAAAACTGTTTTTT
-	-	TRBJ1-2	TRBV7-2	CASSLYQSGYTF	TGTGCCAGCAGCTTATATCAGTCTGGCTACACCTTC
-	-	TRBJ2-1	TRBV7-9	CASSPRGTGLEEQFF	TGTGCCAGCAGCCCCCGAGGTACCGGCTTAGAGGAGCAGTTCTTC
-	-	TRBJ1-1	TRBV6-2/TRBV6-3	CASSYGGEAFF	TGTGCCAGCAGTTACGGTGGGGAAGCTTTCTTT
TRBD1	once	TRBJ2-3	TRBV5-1	CASSAGQGEDTQYF	TGCGCCAGCAGCGCGGGACAGGGGGAAGATACGCAGTATTTT
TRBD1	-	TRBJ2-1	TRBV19	CASSSGKGALLGYNEQFF	TGTGCCAGTAGCTCCGGGAAGGGGGCCCTCCTGGGGTACAATGAGCAGTTCTTC
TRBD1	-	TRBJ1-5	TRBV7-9	CASSGQGLLNQPQHF	TGTGCCAGCAGCGGACAGGGCCTACTCAATCAGCCCCAGCATTTT
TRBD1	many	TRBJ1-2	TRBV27	CASRGTGRNGYTF	TGTGCCAGCAGGGGGACAGGGAGGAATGGCTACACCTTC
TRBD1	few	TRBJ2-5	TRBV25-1	CASSLLGQVLGETQYF	TGTGCCAGCAGTCTTTTGGGACAGGTGCTTGGAGAGACCCAGTACTTC
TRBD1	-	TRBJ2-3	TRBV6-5	CASSYWGTVSDTQYF	TGTGCCAGCAGTTACTGGGGGACAGTCTCAGATACGCAGTATTTT
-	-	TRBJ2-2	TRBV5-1	CASSFDTGELFF	TGCGCCAGCAGCTTCGACACCGGGGAGCTGTTTTTT
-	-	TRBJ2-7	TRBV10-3	CAISERGKGTYEQYF	TGTGCCATCAGTGAAAGGGGGAAGGGGACCTACGAGCAGTACTTC
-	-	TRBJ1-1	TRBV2	CASSLQGDTEAFF	TGTGCCAGCAGTCTTCAGGGAGACACTGAAGCTTTCTTT
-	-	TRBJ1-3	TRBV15	CATSSLGGLAGNTIYF	TGTGCCACCAGCTCCCTAGGGGGGCTGGCTGGAAACACCATATATTTT
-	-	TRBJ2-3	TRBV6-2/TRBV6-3	CASSYRHSADTQYF	TGTGCCAGCAGTTATAGGCACTCCGCAGATACGCAGTATTTT
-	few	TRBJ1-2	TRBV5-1	CASSLVAGGGYTF	TGCGCCAGCAGCTTGGTTGCAGGTGGTGGCTACACCTTC
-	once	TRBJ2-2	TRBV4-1	CASSQVGGRTGELFF	TGCGCCAGCAGCCAAGTGGGGGGGCGCACCGGGGAGCTGTTTTTT
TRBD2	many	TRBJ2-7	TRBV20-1	CSASFPSGDYYEQYF	TGCAGTGCTAGTTTCCCTAGCGGAGATTACTACGAGCAGTACTTC
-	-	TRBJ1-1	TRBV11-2	CASSFYEGNTEAFF	TGTGCCAGCAGCTTTTATGAGGGGAACACTGAAGCTTTCTTT
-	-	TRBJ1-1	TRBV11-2	CASSLRGTEAFF	TGTGCCAGCAGCTTGAGGGGTACGGAAGCTTTCTTT
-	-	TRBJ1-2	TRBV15	CATSSGANTYGYTF	TGTGCCACCAGCAGCGGGGCGAACACTTATGGCTACACCTTC
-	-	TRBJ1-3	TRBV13	CASSLAQGNTIYF	TGTGCCAGCAGCTTAGCCCAGGGGAACACCATATATTTT
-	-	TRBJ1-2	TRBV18	CASSPELGAVRGGYTF	TGTGCCAGCTCACCAGAGCTAGGGGCCGTAAGAGGAGGCTACACCTTC
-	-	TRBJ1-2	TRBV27	CASKVQGRNYGYTF	TGTGCCAGCAAGGTTCAGGGGCGGAACTATGGCTACACCTTC
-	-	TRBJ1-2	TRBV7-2	CASSSAGGVGYGYTF	TGTGCCAGCAGCTCCGCCGGTGGGGTCGGCTATGGCTACACCTTC
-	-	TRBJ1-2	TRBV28	CASSFEPRADYGYTF	TGTGCCAGCAGTTTCGAGCCCCGCGCGGACTATGGCTACACCTTC
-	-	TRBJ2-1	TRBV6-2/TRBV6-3	CASSYPRGGEFF	TGTGCCAGCAGTTACCCCCGAGGGGGAGAATTCTTC
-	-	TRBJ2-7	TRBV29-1	CSVETGSYEQYF	TGCAGCGTTGAAACGGGGAGCTACGAGCAGTACTTC
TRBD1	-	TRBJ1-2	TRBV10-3	CAISDRGLNYGYTF	TGTGCCATCAGTGACAGGGGGCTAAACTATGGCTACACCTTC
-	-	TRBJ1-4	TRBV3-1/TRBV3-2	CASSQEWRGSEKLFF	TGTGCCAGCAGCCAAGAATGGCGGGGATCCGAAAAACTGTTTTTT
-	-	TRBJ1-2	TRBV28	CASSSPLVRVGGYTF	TGTGCCAGCAGTTCCCCCCTTGTAAGGGTAGGAGGCTACACCTTC
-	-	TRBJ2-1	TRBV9	CASGIGVHNNEQFF	TGTGCCAGCGGAATCGGGGTCCACAACAATGAGCAGTTCTTC
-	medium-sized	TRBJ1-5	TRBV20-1	CSASSLQNQPQHF	TGCAGTGCTAGTAGTCTACAGAATCAGCCCCAGCATTTT
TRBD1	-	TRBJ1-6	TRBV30	CAWSPRQGEGSPLHF	TGTGCCTGGAGTCCCCGACAGGGCGAAGGCTCACCCCTCCACTTT
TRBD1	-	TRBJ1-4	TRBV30	CAWSRDSNEKLFF	TGTGCCTGGAGTCGGGACAGTAATGAAAAACTGTTTTTT
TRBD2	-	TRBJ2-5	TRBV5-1	CASSLEGTSGETQYF	TGCGCCAGCAGCTTGGAGGGCACTAGCGGAGAGACCCAGTACTTC
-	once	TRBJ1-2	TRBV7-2	CASSLDAQTSYGYTF	TGTGCCAGCAGCTTAGACGCACAAACTTCCTATGGCTACACCTTC
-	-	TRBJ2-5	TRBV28	CASSLQGTRQETQYF	TGTGCCAGCAGTTTACAGGGGACCCGACAAGAGACCCAGTACTTC
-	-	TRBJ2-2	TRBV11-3	CASSARITGELFF	TGTGCCAGCAGCGCCAGAATCACCGGGGAGCTGTTTTTT
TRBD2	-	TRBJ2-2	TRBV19	CASSIGLAGGRMGGELFF	TGTGCCAGTAGTATAGGTTTAGCGGGAGGAAGAATGGGCGGGGAGCTGTTTTTT
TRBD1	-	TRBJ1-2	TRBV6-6	CASSMDRNYGYTF	TGTGCCAGCAGCATGGACAGGAACTATGGCTACACCTTC
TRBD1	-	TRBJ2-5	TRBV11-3	CASSLARDRNQETQYF	TGTGCCAGCAGCTTGGCCAGGGACAGAAACCAAGAGACCCAGTACTTC
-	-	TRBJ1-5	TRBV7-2	CASSWGRGGNQPQHF	TGTGCCAGCAGCTGGGGTCGGGGTGGAAATCAGCCCCAGCATTTT
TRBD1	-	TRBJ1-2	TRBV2	CASSEGRDRAGYTF	TGTGCCAGCAGTGAAGGCCGGGACAGGGCGGGCTACACCTTC
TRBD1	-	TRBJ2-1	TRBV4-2	CASSPKTGQEINEQFF	TGTGCCAGCAGCCCTAAAACGGGACAGGAAATAAATGAGCAGTTCTTC
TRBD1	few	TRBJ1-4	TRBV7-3	CASSRTPQGARTTNEKLFF	TGTGCCAGCAGCCGGACCCCCCAGGGGGCGAGGACAACTAATGAAAAACTGTTTTTT
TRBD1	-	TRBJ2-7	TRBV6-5	CASKTGGGYEQYF	TGTGCCAGCAAGACAGGGGGCGGCTACGAGCAGTACTTC